These T cell receptor beta chains were read from a single sample in a study of T-cell memory formation after mild COVID-19. Using its own MiXCR run on the 5' RACE reads, TCRdb lists one record per CDR3 protein. The sample lists about 340,000 distinct CDR3 sequences, under 15% occurring once. Sequencing was done on a sample of PBMCs or a T cell subset sorted from them (not recorded which). The receptor source for this set is a man between 18 and 35 years old who had mild COVID-19 (a few samples of this study predate the infection). Cell type and time point are not known. Both conserved end residues are trimmed from each CDR3. Clone size appears in some rows only: once, few, many, or a class for an expanded clone.

TRBJ1-2	few	TRBV4-2	ASSQEGAANYGYT
TRBJ2-7	many	TRBV4-2	ASSQDGTGSWEQY
TRBJ2-5	few	TRBV7-2	ASSWWILETQY
TRBJ2-2	NA	TRBV7-3	ASSLFNSLNTGELF
TRBJ1-1	NA	TRBV6-6	ASSPVHTEAF
TRBJ2-3	NA	TRBV9	ASSASRTASTDTQY
TRBJ2-3	NA	TRBV9	ASSVVSSSDTQY
TRBJ2-1	many	TRBV12-3/TRBV12-4	ASSSFLRVRVSYNEQF
TRBJ1-2	NA	TRBV4-3	ASSQDRGSFYGYT
TRBJ1-2	NA	TRBV15	ATSSGTGIYGYT
TRBJ2-3	many	TRBV2	ASSAGPADTQY
TRBJ2-1	few	TRBV6-2/TRBV6-3	ASRPPGGNYNEQF
TRBJ2-5	NA	TRBV7-2	ASSSWWGEETQY
TRBJ2-2	many	TRBV7-9	ASFPDSNTGELF
TRBJ2-2	NA	TRBV6-2/TRBV6-3	ASMAVDTGELF
TRBJ2-3	NA	TRBV5-1	ASSIGRPHTDTQY
TRBJ2-3	many	TRBV29-1	SVAKDRPHTQY
TRBJ1-1	NA	TRBV12-3/TRBV12-4	ASRRQGSGTEAF
TRBJ1-1	NA	TRBV12-3/TRBV12-4	ASTLQGNTEAF
TRBJ1-6	NA	TRBV11-2	ASSLASRSGSPLH
TRBJ1-5	few	TRBV29-1	SVAEGAYNQPQH
TRBJ1-5	NA	TRBV4-3	ASSQDGPPNQPQH
TRBJ2-1	NA	TRBV7-6	ASSLMNRGYNEQF
TRBJ2-1	NA	TRBV25-1	ASSEYGNYNEQF
TRBJ1-1	few	TRBV29-1	SVVHRGMNTEAF
TRBJ1-5	NA	TRBV5-1	ASSLVGEPNQPQH